These T cell receptor beta chains were read from a single sample in a study of patients and donors after allogeneic stem cell transplantation. TCRdb re-called the RT-PCR reads through MiXCR, storing one row per CDR3 protein. The table shows approximately 140,000 distinct CDR3 sequences, with about two fifths occurring only once. The sample was blood, either unsorted or a sorted T cell fraction (not recorded which). The receptors derive from a human donor who was either an allogeneic HSCT recipient or a stem cell or donor lymphocyte infusion donor (not recorded which). It is not recorded whose cells these are; they may come from a transplant donor. Each CDR3 is given with its conserved first and last residue. A D gene is named only where the DNA matches it firmly. Clone size appears in some rows only: once, few, many, or a class for an expanded clone.

j_call: TRBJ1-1
v_call: TRBV29-1
clone_size: few
d_call: .
cdr3_nt: TGCAGCGTTGAAAAGATGGAAAAAGCTTTCTTT
cdr3_aa: CSVEKMEKAFF

j_call: TRBJ1-5
v_call: TRBV12-3/TRBV12-4
clone_size: .
d_call: TRBD1
cdr3_nt: TGTGCCAGCGGAAAGACAGGGAGATCGCAGCCCCAGCATTTT
cdr3_aa: CASGKTGRSQPQHF

j_call: TRBJ1-2
v_call: TRBV7-9
clone_size: few
d_call: .
cdr3_nt: TGTGCCAGCAGCTTAGCGGAGCGGATTCCTGATGGCTACACCTTC
cdr3_aa: CASSLAERIPDGYTF

j_call: TRBJ1-1
v_call: TRBV6-5
clone_size: .
d_call: TRBD1
cdr3_nt: TGTGCCAGCGCACAGGGGGGGGCTGAAGCTTTCTTT
cdr3_aa: CASAQGGAEAFF

j_call: TRBJ2-3
v_call: TRBV27
clone_size: few
d_call: TRBD1
cdr3_nt: TGTGCCAGCAGTTTCCAAGACAGGGGCACAGATACGCAGTATTTT
cdr3_aa: CASSFQDRGTDTQYF

j_call: TRBJ2-7
v_call: TRBV12-3/TRBV12-4
clone_size: few
d_call: .
cdr3_nt: TGTGCCAGCAGTTTTGGGGCGGAGCACGACGAGCAGTACTTC
cdr3_aa: CASSFGAEHDEQYF

j_call: TRBJ1-3
v_call: TRBV4-3
clone_size: .
d_call: TRBD1
cdr3_nt: TGCGCCAGCAGCCATACACAAAGGGGGCGTTATGGAAACACCATATATTTT
cdr3_aa: CASSHTQRGRYGNTIYF

j_call: TRBJ1-1
v_call: TRBV5-1
clone_size: .
d_call: .
cdr3_nt: TGCGCCAGCAGCACGAGGACAGTGGGGAACACTGAAGCTTTCTTT
cdr3_aa: CASSTRTVGNTEAFF

j_call: TRBJ1-1
v_call: TRBV5-1
clone_size: .
d_call: .
cdr3_nt: TGCGCCAGCAGCGAGGACACTGAAGCTTTCTTT
cdr3_aa: CASSEDTEAFF

j_call: TRBJ1-1
v_call: TRBV7-9
clone_size: few
d_call: .
cdr3_nt: TGTGCCAGCAGCTTAGAGGCAGGGAACACTGAAGCTTTCTTT
cdr3_aa: CASSLEAGNTEAFF

j_call: TRBJ1-5
v_call: TRBV28
clone_size: .
d_call: TRBD1
cdr3_nt: TGTGCCAGCAGTTTTATAGGAGGACAGGGTTATAATCAGCCCCAGCATTTT
cdr3_aa: CASSFIGGQGYNQPQHF

j_call: TRBJ2-1
v_call: TRBV7-2
clone_size: .
d_call: .
cdr3_nt: TGTGCCAGCAGCTTGAGTCACGGCTCCTACAATGAGCAGTTCTTC
cdr3_aa: CASSLSHGSYNEQFF

j_call: TRBJ2-1
v_call: TRBV9
clone_size: many
d_call: TRBD2
cdr3_nt: TGTGCCAGCAGCCCAGGACTAGCGGGGGGCAGAAATGAGCAGTTCTTC
cdr3_aa: CASSPGLAGGRNEQFF

j_call: TRBJ1-4
v_call: TRBV10-3
clone_size: .
d_call: .
cdr3_nt: TGTGCCACCCAGAGGGCCCCTAATGAAAAACTGTTTTTT
cdr3_aa: CATQRAPNEKLFF

j_call: TRBJ1-5
v_call: TRBV12-3/TRBV12-4
clone_size: .
d_call: TRBD1
cdr3_nt: TGTGCCAGCAGTACCCGACAGGGGACCCAGCCCCAGCATTTT
cdr3_aa: CASSTRQGTQPQHF

j_call: TRBJ1-1
v_call: TRBV6-6
clone_size: few
d_call: TRBD1
cdr3_nt: TGTGCCAGCAGTTTCCCAGGGGGCAAGGCTGAAGCTTTCTTT
cdr3_aa: CASSFPGGKAEAFF

j_call: TRBJ1-3
v_call: TRBV6-6
clone_size: .
d_call: .
cdr3_nt: TGTGCCACCTTCGACAGTCCTGGAAACACCATATATTTT
cdr3_aa: CATFDSPGNTIYF

j_call: TRBJ1-2
v_call: TRBV14
clone_size: .
d_call: TRBD1
cdr3_nt: TGTGCCAGCAGCCTGGACAGGGGGAACTATGGCTACACCTTC
cdr3_aa: CASSLDRGNYGYTF

j_call: TRBJ1-6
v_call: TRBV4-1
clone_size: .
d_call: TRBD1
cdr3_nt: TGCGCCAGCAGCCAGACGGGACAGGGCTATTCACCCCTCCACTTT
cdr3_aa: CASSQTGQGYSPLHF

j_call: TRBJ1-6
v_call: TRBV12-3/TRBV12-4
clone_size: many
d_call: .
cdr3_nt: TGTGCCAGCAGGCCGGGAGGCTCCTATAATTCACCCCTCCACTTT
cdr3_aa: CASRPGGSYNSPLHF

j_call: TRBJ1-5
v_call: TRBV2
clone_size: .
d_call: TRBD1
cdr3_nt: TGTGCCAGCAGTCCCTCCGGGACAGGCCTCAATCAGCCCCAGCATTTT
cdr3_aa: CASSPSGTGLNQPQHF

j_call: TRBJ1-1
v_call: TRBV12-3/TRBV12-4
clone_size: few
d_call: .
cdr3_nt: TGTGCCAGCAGCTGGACATTGAACACTGAAGCTTTCTTT
cdr3_aa: CASSWTLNTEAFF

j_call: TRBJ1-2
v_call: TRBV7-9
clone_size: many
d_call: TRBD1
cdr3_nt: TGTGCCAGCAGCTCCAACAGGGGAGGCTACACCTTC
cdr3_aa: CASSSNRGGYTF

j_call: TRBJ1-1
v_call: TRBV12-3/TRBV12-4
clone_size: few
d_call: .
cdr3_nt: TGTGCCAGCAGCTATCCCCAGGGTGGGGCGGTGGATGCTTTCTTT
cdr3_aa: CASSYPQGGAVDAFF

j_call: TRBJ2-7
v_call: TRBV5-1
clone_size: .
d_call: TRBD2
cdr3_nt: TGCGCCAGCACTCCGGGGGGATACGAGCAGTACTTC
cdr3_aa: CASTPGGYEQYF